This is a list of T cell receptor beta chains from one sample in a study of breast tumors, draining lymph nodes, adjacent tissues. In TCRdb, the multiplex PCR reads were re-called with MiXCR into one record per CDR3 protein. This sample yields 180,000 or so distinct CDR3 sequences, of which over 25% are seen a single time; 4.3% belongs to the top ten. The sequenced sample consisted of axillary lymph node tissue. The receptors originated from a female donor with breast cancer. Some clones in this sample may be carry-over from other donors' samples. Each CDR3 is given with its conserved first and last residue. D genes are given only for firm matches. Some rows mark clone size as missing; the rest say once, few, many or name a class of expanded clone.

J,size,V,D,DNA,CDR3
TRBJ1-4,.,TRBV7-8,TRBD1,TGTGCCAGCAGCTGGGACAGGCAGGATGAAAAACTGTTTTTT,CASSWDRQDEKLFF
TRBJ2-5,many,TRBV9,.,TGTGCCAGCAGCGTAGGGCGGGGAAGAGAGACCCAGTACTTC,CASSVGRGRETQYF
TRBJ2-2,.,TRBV6-1,TRBD2,TGTGCCAGCATCGGACTAGCGGGACCCTCGAACACCGGGGAGCTGTTTTTT,CASIGLAGPSNTGELFF
TRBJ2-3,once,TRBV7-2,.,TGTGCCAGCAGCTTAGTAGGACTTACTTCCACAGATACGCAGTATTTT,CASSLVGLTSTDTQYF
TRBJ2-7,many,TRBV20-1,.,TGCAGTGCTAGGGGGTCAGAGCCGTACGAGCAGTACTTC,CSARGSEPYEQYF
TRBJ2-2,.,TRBV20-1,.,TGCAGTGCTAGACCCAGTCGGGGGGCGGACGGGGAGCTGTTTTTT,CSARPSRGADGELFF
TRBJ2-3,many,TRBV12-3/TRBV12-4,TRBD2,TGTGCCAGCAGACTAGCGGGGTACACAGATACGCAGTATTTT,CASRLAGYTDTQYF
TRBJ1-4,.,TRBV14,TRBD1,TGTGCCAGCGGCCAACAACAGGGGAAGGGTGGAAAACTGTTTTTT,CASGQQQGKGGKLFF
TRBJ2-7,many,TRBV9,TRBD2,TGTGCCAGCAGCGTAGCGGGACTAGCGGCCCGGCAGTACTTC,CASSVAGLAARQYF
TRBJ2-5,many,TRBV20-1,.,TGCAGTGCTAGAGTTAGCGGCCAAGAGACCCAGTACTTC,CSARVSGQETQYF
TRBJ2-1,.,TRBV28,TRBD1,TGTGCCAGCGAAAGAGGGGGCTCGTACAATGAGCAGTTCTTC,CASERGGSYNEQFF
TRBJ2-1,.,TRBV20-1,.,TGCAGTGCTAGAGATTCGGAGGGGGCTTCGGGGCTGTTCTTC,CSARDSEGASGLFF
TRBJ2-1,.,TRBV7-9,TRBD2,TGTGCCAGCTCACCCCGGGGGACTAGCAGGGGGTCGTCCTACAATGAGCAGTTCTTC,CASSPRGTSRGSSYNEQFF
TRBJ2-1,.,TRBV9,.,TGTGCCAGCAGCGTGGGAGCATCCAACAATGAGCAGTTCTTC,CASSVGASNNEQFF
TRBJ2-2,.,TRBV7-9,TRBD2,TGTGCCAGCAGCGGGAGACTAGCGGGAGCCTCCGAGGAGCTGTTTTTT,CASSGRLAGASEELFF
TRBJ1-4,many,TRBV5-1,.,TGCGCCAGCAGCTTGGGGACGGGTGAAAAACTGTTTTTT,CASSLGTGEKLFF
TRBJ2-1,.,TRBV29-1,.,TGCAGCGTCCGAGGTAGTAATGAGCAGTTCTTC,CSVRGSNEQFF
TRBJ2-7,few,TRBV2,.,TGTGCCGGCAAGGGTCGAAACTATGAGCAGTACTTC,CAGKGRNYEQYF
TRBJ1-1,.,TRBV7-8,.,TGTGCCAGCAGCCGTTCACAGAGGGGGGTGTACACTGAAGCTTTCTTT,CASSRSQRGVYTEAFF
TRBJ2-7,.,TRBV24-1,TRBD1,TGTGCCACCAGCACGCAAGGGACGGGACAGGGGGGGGAGCAGTACTTC,CATSTQGTGQGGEQYF
TRBJ1-2,many,TRBV6-5,.,TGTGCCAGCAGTTACGTCAGAAACTATGGCTACACCTTC,CASSYVRNYGYTF
TRBJ2-2,many,TRBV12-3/TRBV12-4,TRBD1,TGTGCCAGCGTTCATAATCGCAGGGGGAACTTGAACACCGGGGAGCTGTTTTTT,CASVHNRRGNLNTGELFF
TRBJ2-7,many,TRBV3-1,.,TGTGCCAGCAGCCAAGATATGACTCGATCCTGGGAGCAGTACTTC,CASSQDMTRSWEQYF
TRBJ1-2,.,TRBV27,TRBD1,TGTGCCAGCAGAGACAGGGGGGGGGCTAACTATGGCTGCACCTTC,CASRDRGGANYGCTF
TRBJ2-1,many,TRBV7-9,.,TGTGCCAGCAGCTTAGTTAATTGGAGGGGGTACAGGGGTGAGCAGTTCTTC,CASSLVNWRGYRGEQFF
TRBJ1-1,few,TRBV12-3/TRBV12-4,TRBD1,TGTGCCAGCAGTCTTTGGGGGACAGGGGGCACTGAAGCTTTCTTT,CASSLWGTGGTEAFF
TRBJ2-5,.,TRBV28,.,TGTGCCAGCAGTCGAGAGGGGTATAACCAAGAGACCCAGTACTTC,CASSREGYNQETQYF
TRBJ2-2,many,TRBV4-2,.,TGTGCCAGCAGCCAAGATCTTCCAGCGGCCGCGAACACCGGGGAGCTGTTTTTT,CASSQDLPAAANTGELFF
TRBJ2-6,many,TRBV5-5,TRBD1,TGTGCCAGCAGCTGGGACAGGGCGACCATCTCTGGGGCCAACGTCCTGACTTTC,CASSWDRATISGANVLTF
TRBJ2-1,many,TRBV20-1,TRBD2,TGCAGTGCTAGGGCTAGCGGGGGGGGGAATGAGCAGTTCTTC,CSARASGGGNEQFF
TRBJ2-5,many,TRBV10-2,TRBD2,TGCGCCAGCAGTGCTACTGGGCGGGGGGGAGAGACCCAGTACTTC,CASSATGRGGETQYF
TRBJ1-4,.,TRBV7-9,TRBD1,TGTGCCAGCAGTACCGGGACAGGTACTAATGAAAAACTGTTTTTT,CASSTGTGTNEKLFF
TRBJ2-5,many,TRBV3-1,.,TGTGCCAGCAGCCAAAGGGGGGTCCAAGAGACCCAGTACTTC,CASSQRGVQETQYF
TRBJ2-2,many,TRBV19,TRBD1,TGTGCCAGTAGGTTACAGGGGGCGGCCGGGGAGCTGTTTTTT,CASRLQGAAGELFF
TRBJ1-2,.,TRBV12-3/TRBV12-4,.,TGTGCCAGCAGTCCAACGTCTGGAAACACCTTC,CASSPTSGNTF
TRBJ2-4,.,TRBV19,TRBD2,TGTACCAGTAGACTAGCGGGTCTAGCCAAAAACATTCAGTACTTC,CTSRLAGLAKNIQYF
TRBJ1-4,.,TRBV29-1,.,TGCAGCGTTGTTTACTACTTAGGGGCTGAAAAACTGTTTTTT,CSVVYYLGAEKLFF
TRBJ1-4,many,TRBV5-6,.,TGTGCCAGCAGCCGGGACCTGGGTGAAAAACTGTTTTTT,CASSRDLGEKLFF
TRBJ1-1,.,TRBV30,TRBD1,TGTGCCTGGAGTGGACAGGGCGCAGGGAACACTGAAGCTTTCTTT,CAWSGQGAGNTEAFF
TRBJ2-3,many,TRBV7-9,TRBD2,TGTGCCAGCAGCCCACGGGCTAGCGGGGCCACAGATACGCAGTATTTT,CASSPRASGATDTQYF
TRBJ2-3,.,TRBV7-8,TRBD2,TGTGCCAGCAGCTCTCCCGGGACTAGCGGGAGGGCCGAGGATACGCAATATTTT,CASSSPGTSGRAEDTQYF
TRBJ2-3,many,TRBV5-4,.,TGTGCCAGCAGCTCCTCACGGGCAAACACAGATACGCAGTATTTT,CASSSSRANTDTQYF
TRBJ2-1,many,TRBV6-2/TRBV6-3,.,TGTGCCAGCAGGGGCACTCTGGGGGGTGAGCAGTTCTTC,CASRGTLGGEQFF
TRBJ1-5,many,TRBV6-5,.,TGTGCCAGCAGTTACTCGGGCAGACTCGATCAGCCCCAGCATTTT,CASSYSGRLDQPQHF
TRBJ1-2,many,TRBV2,.,TGTGCCAGCAGTGAAGAGAAAAACTATGGCTACACCTTC,CASSEEKNYGYTF
TRBJ2-7,many,TRBV5-5,.,TGTGCCAGCAGCTCAGACATCGCCTACGAGCAGTACTTC,CASSSDIAYEQYF
TRBJ2-2,medium-sized,TRBV19,TRBD2,TGTGCCAGTAGTAGAGCGGGAGCGACCACCGGGGAGCTGTTTTTT,CASSRAGATTGELFF